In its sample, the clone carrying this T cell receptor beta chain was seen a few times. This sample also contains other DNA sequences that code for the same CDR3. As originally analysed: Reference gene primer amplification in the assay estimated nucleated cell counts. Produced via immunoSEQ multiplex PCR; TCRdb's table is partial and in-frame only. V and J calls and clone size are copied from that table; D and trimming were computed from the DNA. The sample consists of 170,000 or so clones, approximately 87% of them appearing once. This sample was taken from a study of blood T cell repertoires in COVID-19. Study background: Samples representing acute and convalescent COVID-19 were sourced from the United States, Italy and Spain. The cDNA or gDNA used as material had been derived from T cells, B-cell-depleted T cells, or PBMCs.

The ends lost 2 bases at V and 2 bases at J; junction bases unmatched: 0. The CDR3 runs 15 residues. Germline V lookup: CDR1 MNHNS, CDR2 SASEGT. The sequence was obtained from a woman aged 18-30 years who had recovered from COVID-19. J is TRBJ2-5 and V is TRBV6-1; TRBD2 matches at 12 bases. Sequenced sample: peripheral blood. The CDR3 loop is CASSELAGGQETQYF. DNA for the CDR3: TGTGCCAGCAGTGAACTAGCGGGAGGGCAAGAGACCCAGTACTTC.